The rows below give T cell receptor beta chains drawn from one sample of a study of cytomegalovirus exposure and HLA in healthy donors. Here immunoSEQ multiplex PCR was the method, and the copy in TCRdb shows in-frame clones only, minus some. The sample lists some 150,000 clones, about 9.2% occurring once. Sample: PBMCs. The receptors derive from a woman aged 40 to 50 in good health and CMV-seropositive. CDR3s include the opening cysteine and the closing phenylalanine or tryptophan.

CASSDVTGIRGGYTF | TRBV10-2
CSAASTGTGNTGELFF | TRBV29-1
CASSPTRGADGYTF | TRBV18
CASSAPGTSGNYEQYF | TRBV21-1
CATSRDRETQYF | TRBV15
CASSLDLARSTEAFF | TRBV5-1
CASSSQTGLGSPLHF | TRBV5-6
CASSLRDRATGELFF | TRBV7-9
CASSQDVSGGVADTQYF | TRBV4-1
CASSQGPTTGVPYEQYF | TRBV13
CASSPGTVSYNEQFF | TRBV5-1
CASSQEYEQYF | TRBV4-1
CASSKIHTDTQYF | TRBV2
CASSQDGRGWYEQYF | TRBV14
CASSRAGLAETQYF | TRBV4-1
CASSLTGTSGEETQYF | TRBV5-1
CASSHLQFNYGYTF | TRBV4-1
CASSTWTGAYEQYF | TRBV27
CASSQGALTGEAFF | TRBV4-1
CASSFSTGAGELFF | TRBV7-9
CASSPLAENSPLHF | TRBV5-1
CASSEALQLNYGYTF | TRBV2
CASSFGTREQYF | TRBV7-2
CASSLRGQGLHEGNYGYTF | TRBV5-6
CSVAGLGLAGGSITGELFF | TRBV29-1
CASSLVAGGRETQYF | TRBV7-9
CASSQVVGLSGNTIYF | TRBV4-1
CSVAGLADDYEQYF | TRBV29-1
CASSQRNSPLHF | TRBV2
CASSFVIGTDTQYF | TRBV7-9
CASSPGQEFLRDGYTF | TRBV19
CASRSRGQGADEQFF | TRBV2
CASSWGVSNQPQHF | TRBV19
CASSKKDDSENTGELFF | TRBV21-1
CASSPSAGLIYGYTF | TRBV14
CASSKGARIWFYEQYF | TRBV21-1
CASSFYQETQYF | TRBV5-1
CASSYLRAPYTYGYTF | TRBV6-5
CSVGQNFYEQYF | TRBV29-1
CASSQQSQQGNTIYF | TRBV4-1
CASRAQGYEQYF | TRBV6-6
CASNWDRINTEAFF | TRBV2
CASSPNIWTEAFF | TRBV6-5
CASSLIGGGNHEQYF | TRBV5-1
CASSSLPGTALNTGELFF | TRBV5-1
CASSIWGADTEAFF | TRBV19
CASSSLDPINGYTF | TRBV7-2
CASSTTRINEKLFF | TRBV6-5
CASSFRGQALVDTQYF | TRBV5-1
CASRKGQGGYNEQFF | TRBV6-1
CASSYSLGQARYEQYF | TRBV6-5
CASRMDRASTEAFF | TRBV5-4
CASSLGLAGIEDEQYF | TRBV7-6
CASSQLTGLYEQYF | TRBV4-3
CASSFGTDIYEQYF | TRBV5-4
CASSFRGRGDRNLPDEQFF | TRBV5-1
CASTFSGGRNEQYF | TRBV7-2
CASSEGLAGGQYF | TRBV2
CASSLGEGPLGDGYTF | TRBV7-8